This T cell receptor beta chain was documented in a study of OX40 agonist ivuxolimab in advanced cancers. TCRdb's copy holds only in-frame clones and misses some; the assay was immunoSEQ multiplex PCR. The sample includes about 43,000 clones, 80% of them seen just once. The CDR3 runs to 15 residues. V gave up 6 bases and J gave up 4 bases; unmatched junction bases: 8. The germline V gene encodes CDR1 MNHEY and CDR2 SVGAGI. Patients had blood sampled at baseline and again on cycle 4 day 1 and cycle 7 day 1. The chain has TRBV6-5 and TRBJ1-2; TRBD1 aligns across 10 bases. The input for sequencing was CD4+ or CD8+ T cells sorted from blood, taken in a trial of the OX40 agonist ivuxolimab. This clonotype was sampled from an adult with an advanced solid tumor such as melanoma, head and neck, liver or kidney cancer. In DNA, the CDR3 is TGTGCCAGCAGGTCCGACAGGGGGCGAGTCTATGGCTACACCTTC. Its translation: CASRSDRGRVYGYTF.